The rows below give T cell receptor beta chains drawn from one sample of a study of blood T cells in healthy people across ages. TCRdb independently ran MiXCR on the 5' RACE reads; one entry per CDR3 protein. The sample yields roughly 1.6 million distinct CDR3 sequences, around 35% seen once. Sequencing was done on a sample of blood. Receptors were obtained from a woman aged 25 to 39 in good health. Both conserved end residues are part of each CDR3. A D gene is named only where the DNA matches it firmly. Clone size is given for some rows only: seen once, a few or many times, or a class if the clone is expanded.

J | D | V | size | length | CDR3 | DNA
TRBJ1-6 | - | TRBV6-5 | - | 13 | CASSSTGFGALHF | TGTGCCAGCAGTTCTACAGGGTTCGGGGCCCTCCACTTT
TRBJ2-7 | - | TRBV12-3/TRBV12-4 | - | 16 | CASSLSGADGKAEQYF | TGTGCCAGCAGCCTATCCGGGGCAGATGGGAAAGCGGAGCAGTACTTC
TRBJ2-1 | - | TRBV9 | - | 16 | CASSVRDQGSYNEQFF | TGTGCCAGCAGCGTCCGGGACCAGGGATCCTACAATGAGCAGTTCTTC
TRBJ2-1 | - | TRBV20-1 | - | 15 | CSARDMARGRGEQFF | TGCAGTGCTAGAGATATGGCCCGGGGGCGGGGCGAGCAGTTCTTC
TRBJ1-5 | - | TRBV6-5 | - | 14 | CASSSGRVSQPQHF | TGTGCCAGCAGTTCGGGCAGGGTTAGTCAGCCCCAGCATTTT
TRBJ2-3 | - | TRBV27 | once | 16 | CASRATGGPNTDTQYF | TGTGCCAGCAGGGCGACCGGGGGACCAAACACAGATACGCAGTATTTT
TRBJ2-7 | TRBD2 | TRBV20-1 | - | 15 | CSARDHGGVTYEQYF | TGCAGTGCTAGAGATCACGGGGGGGTTACCTACGAGCAGTACTTC
TRBJ2-5 | TRBD1 | TRBV6-6 | - | 14 | CASSLTGGAGQQYF | TGTGCCAGCAGCCTTACAGGGGGCGCCGGACAGCAGTACTTC
TRBJ2-7 | TRBD2 | TRBV20-1 | few | 13 | CSAASGEGYEQYF | TGCAGTGCCGCTAGCGGGGAGGGTTACGAGCAGTACTTC
TRBJ1-1 | - | TRBV29-1 | - | 15 | CSVEDLGGENTEAFF | TGCAGCGTTGAAGATCTAGGGGGGGAGAACACTGAAGCTTTCTTT
TRBJ1-1 | - | TRBV5-6 | few | 16 | CASSLFLGPGGTEAFF | TGTGCCAGCAGCTTGTTTCTTGGGCCGGGAGGAACTGAAGCTTTCTTT
TRBJ2-1 | TRBD2 | TRBV29-1 | - | 19 | CSVEREGASGRPTYNEQFF | TGCAGCGTTGAAAGGGAGGGGGCTAGCGGGAGGCCGACCTACAATGAGCAGTTCTTC
TRBJ2-7 | TRBD1 | TRBV12-3/TRBV12-4 | - | 14 | CASSHSDRGYEQYF | TGTGCCAGCAGCCACTCGGACAGGGGCTACGAGCAGTACTTC
TRBJ1-4 | - | TRBV16 | - | 14 | CASSQWGLNEKLFF | TGTGCCAGCAGCCAATGGGGGCTCAATGAAAAACTGTTTTTT
TRBJ2-7 | - | TRBV20-1 | - | 15 | CNASPEGQSSYEQYF | TGCAATGCTTCCCCGGAGGGGCAGAGCTCCTACGAGCAGTACTTC
TRBJ2-5 | - | TRBV18 | - | 14 | CASSPVNPRETQYF | TGTGCCAGCTCACCAGTGAACCCTCGGGAGACCCAGTACTTC
TRBJ2-7 | - | TRBV20-1 | - | 13 | CSAPGPRSYEQYF | TGCAGTGCTCCCGGTCCCAGATCCTACGAGCAGTACTTC
TRBJ2-7 | TRBD2 | TRBV20-1 | few | 16 | CSASRENSGRTGEQYF | TGCAGTGCTAGCAGGGAAAACAGCGGGAGGACGGGGGAGCAGTACTTC
TRBJ2-5 | - | TRBV25-1 | - | 15 | CASSEGAIRWEEQYF | TGTGCCAGCAGTGAAGGGGCCATAAGGTGGGAGGAGCAGTACTTC
TRBJ2-5 | TRBD2 | TRBV29-1 | - | 15 | CSVGTLAGPQETQYF | TGCAGCGTTGGGACTCTAGCGGGACCACAAGAGACCCAGTACTTC
TRBJ2-1 | - | TRBV4-1 | many | 12 | CASSQDANEQFF | TGCGCCAGCAGCCAAGATGCTAATGAGCAGTTCTTC
TRBJ1-4 | - | TRBV3-1 | few | 15 | CASSPGAGMDEKLFF | TGTGCCAGCAGCCCGGGCGCGGGGATGGATGAAAAACTGTTTTTT
TRBJ1-1 | TRBD1 | TRBV29-1 | - | 13 | CSAKPGGVTEAFF | TGCAGCGCTAAGCCAGGGGGTGTCACTGAAGCTTTCTTT
TRBJ2-3 | - | TRBV3-1 | few | 16 | CASSQDHSAGEYTQYF | TGTGCCAGCAGCCAAGATCATAGCGCGGGCGAATATACGCAGTATTTT
TRBJ1-1 | - | TRBV2 | few | 10 | CATMNTEAFF | TGTGCCACTATGAACACTGAAGCTTTCTTT
TRBJ2-3 | TRBD2 | TRBV20-1 | - | 13 | CSEPGLATDTQYF | TGCAGTGAACCGGGACTAGCAACAGATACGCAGTATTTT
TRBJ2-5 | TRBD1 | TRBV5-1 | - | 15 | CASSPGQLEQETQYF | TGCGCCAGCAGCCCGGGACAGCTGGAACAAGAGACCCAGTACTTC
TRBJ2-5 | TRBD2 | TRBV9 | - | 15 | CASSSRTSAQETQYF | TGTGCCAGCAGCAGCCGGACTAGCGCGCAAGAGACCCAGTACTTC
TRBJ2-7 | TRBD1 | TRBV6-6 | many | 15 | CASSTTGGSSYEQYF | TGTGCCAGCAGTACCACAGGGGGCTCCTCCTACGAGCAGTACTTC
TRBJ1-6 | - | TRBV20-1 | few | 12 | CSASQTGGPLHF | TGCAGTGCTAGCCAGACGGGGGGACCCCTCCACTTT